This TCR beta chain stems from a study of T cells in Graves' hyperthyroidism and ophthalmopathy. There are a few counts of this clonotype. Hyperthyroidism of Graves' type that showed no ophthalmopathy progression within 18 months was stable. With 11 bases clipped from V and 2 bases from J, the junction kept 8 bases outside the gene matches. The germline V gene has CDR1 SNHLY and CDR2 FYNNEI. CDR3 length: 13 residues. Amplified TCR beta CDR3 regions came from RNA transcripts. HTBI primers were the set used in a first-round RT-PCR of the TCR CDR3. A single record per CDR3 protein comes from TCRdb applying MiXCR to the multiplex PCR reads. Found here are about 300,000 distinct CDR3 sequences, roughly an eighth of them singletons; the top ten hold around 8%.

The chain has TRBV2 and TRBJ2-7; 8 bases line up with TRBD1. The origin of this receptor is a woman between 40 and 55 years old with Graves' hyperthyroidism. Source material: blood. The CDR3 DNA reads TGTGCCGGTAATCAGGGGGCTCCCTACGAGCAGTACTTC. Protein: CAGNQGAPYEQYF.